Each of the 18 T cell receptor beta chains below was sequenced from the same sample in a study of spatial heterogeneity in lung cancer (dated by TCRdb to the late 2010s). Results the study describes overall, beyond this receptor: The number of expanded intratumoral alpha and beta TCRs correlated with the tumor nonsynonymous mutation count.

The time point tag for this specimen amounts to: sample taken at primary tumor resection. Library creation used 5' RACE. For sequencing, a NextSeq 500 was employed. Through fastp at Q25 and MiXCR, TCRdb rebuilt clones from the public reads, retaining in-frame beta chains. Identical CDR3 protein sequences are pooled into one entry, listed with their most common genes and DNA. The sample yields some 800 distinct CDR3 sequences; over 13% were counted once. The ten largest clones take up 16% of the sample. Their cognate antigens are unknown. This specimen was lung tumor tissue, taken at surgery. The receptor set was obtained from a male donor with early-stage non-small cell lung cancer.

This clonotype is labeled as medium-sized. This sequence joins TRBV6-5 and TRBJ2-5; 14 bases match TRBD2. The junction had 2 bases not matched to a gene; V was cut back by 6 bases and J by 5 bases. CDR1 is MNHEY, CDR2 SVGAGI, per germline. This CDR3 is 14 amino acids long. CDR3 residues: CASRTSGGAETQYF. The CDR3 DNA sequence: TGTGCCAGCAGGACTAGCGGGGGGGCGGAGACCCAGTACTTC.

In its sample, this clonotype ranks as large (0.1 to 1%). V and J are TRBV7-2 and TRBJ2-2; 7 bases map to TRBD1. The CDR3 is 16 residues long. After removal of 4 bases from V and 0 bases from J, the junction contained 5 bases not matched to a gene. CDR1 and CDR2 from the germline V gene are SGHTA and FQGNSA. The CDR3 region has the DNA TGTGCCAGCAGCTACTCGGGGACAGCGAACACCGGGGAGCTGTTTTTT. Translated: CASSYSGTANTGELFF.

This clonotype is labeled large (0.1 to 1%). The chain has TRBV6-2 or TRBV6-3 and TRBJ2-1; D possibly uses TRBD1 or TRBD2 (5 bases each). Germline V gene sequence: CDR1 MNHEY, CDR2 SVGEGT. The CDR3 spans 14 residues. The V and J ends lost 5 bases and 4 bases respectively, with 12 bases between them. CDR3 nucleotides: TGTGCCAGCAGTAGGGACCGGAAATACAATGAGCAGTTCTTC. As protein: CASSRDRKYNEQFF.

This clonotype ranks as medium-sized. The genes are TRBV3-1 and TRBJ2-2, with TRBD1 identical over 10 bases. The trim removed 5 bases at V and 6 bases at J, leaving 3 bases unmatched. This CDR3 spans 14 amino acids. Germline V CDR1 and CDR2: LGHDT, YNNKEL (reference sequence). CDR3 in amino acids: CASSGTGEAGELFF. The CDR3 DNA reads as TGTGCCAGCAGCGGGACAGGGGAGGCCGGGGAGCTGTTTTTT.

By share, this clonotype counts as medium-sized. The J gene is TRBJ2-5, the V gene TRBV20-1, with 9 nucleotides matching TRBD2. The V and J ends lost 4 bases and 4 bases, in that order; junction bases with no gene match: 4. The CDR3 contains 13 residues. Germline values: CDR1 DFQATT, CDR2 SNEGSKA (reference sequence). The CDR3 coding sequence is TGCAGTGCTATGGGACTAGCCGGAGAGACCCAGTACTTC. Protein sequence: CSAMGLAGETQYF.

This clonotype is classed as large. The V call is TRBV6-5, the J call TRBJ2-7; D perhaps matches TRBD1 (6 bases). Germline loops: CDR1 MNHEY, CDR2 SVGAGI. The V gene lost 6 bases and the J gene lost 2 bases, with 11 bases spanning the gap. The CDR3 runs to 13 residues. CDR3 sequence (DNA): TGTGCCAGCAGCCGACAGGCGGCCTACGAGCAGTACTTC. It yields the protein CASSRQAAYEQYF.

This clonotype is termed large. V gene TRBV6-2 or TRBV6-3 combines with J gene TRBJ1-2, with D maybe TRBD1 (6 bases). Germline CDR1 and CDR2: MNHEY and SVGEGT. The CDR3 runs 15 residues. Trimming cost V 6 bases and J 2 bases, with 16 bases left between them. The CDR3, as DNA: TGTGCCAGCAGACCGGCCGCCGGGGGCAACTATGGCTACACCTTC. Translation gives CASRPAAGGNYGYTF.

This clonotype was observed a few times. The chain joins TRBV20-1 to TRBJ1-4; 8 bases are a match to TRBD1. The CDR3 is 14 amino acids. V gave up 3 bases and J gave up 7 bases; unmatched junction bases: 7. Germline loops: CDR1 DFQATT, CDR2 SNEGSKA (reference sequence). The chain's CDR3 is CSARKTGEGEKLFF. CDR3 in DNA: TGCAGTGCTAGGAAGACAGGGGAGGGTGAAAAACTGTTTTTT.

This clonotype ranks as large. This chain uses TRBV7-2 with TRBJ1-3, with D possibly matching TRBD1 (6 bases). The CDR3 extends over 16 amino acids. Germline CDR1 is SGHTA and CDR2 is FQGNSA. The V end lost 1 base, the J end lost 0 bases, and 10 bases lay between the germline ends. The CDR3 nucleotides read TGTGCCAGCAGCTTAGTGGCAGGGGACTCTGGAAACACCATATATTTT. The encoded protein is CASSLVAGDSGNTIYF.

This clonotype counts as medium-sized. The genes are TRBV20-1 and TRBJ2-5, with TRBD2 matching 9 bases. Trimming cost V 3 bases and J 6 bases; bases outside gene matches: 11. The length of the CDR3 is 15 residues. Germline V CDR1 and CDR2: DFQATT, SNEGSKA (reference sequence). The CDR3 DNA sequence: TGCAGTGCTAGCCACTGGCGGGGGGGCGCGAAGACCCAGTACTTC. It is translated as CSASHWRGGAKTQYF.

This clonotype is labeled as large. The V call is TRBV24-1, the J call TRBJ2-2, with 13 bases fitting TRBD2. Germline V gene sequence: CDR1 KGHDR, CDR2 SFDVKD. The junction had 14 bases not matched to a gene; V was cut back by 3 bases and J by 2 bases. The CDR3 contains 21 residues. The CDR3 reads CATSDPRTAGTSGTNTGELFF. The CDR3 DNA follows: TGTGCCACCAGTGATCCACGGACAGCCGGGACTAGCGGGACCAACACCGGGGAGCTGTTTTTT.

This clonotype turned up a few times. The chain couples TRBV9 to TRBJ2-5; D is possibly TRBD1 (6 bases). Germline V lookup: CDR1 SGDLS, CDR2 YYNGEE. Trimming left V 0 bases short and J 5 bases short, with 14 bases between. The CDR3 is 15 amino acids. The chain's CDR3 is CASSVAQGTLETQYF. The DNA for the CDR3 is TGTGCCAGCAGCGTAGCGCAGGGGACCCTCGAGACCCAGTACTTC.

The chain employs TRBV7-2 and TRBJ2-7; 8 positions agree with TRBD2. V lost 3 bases to trimming and J lost 7 bases; unmatched junction nucleotides: 17. Germline CDR1 and CDR2: SGHTA and FQGNSA. CDR3 length equals 17 residues. In nucleotides, the CDR3 is TGTGCCAGCAGCTTCTCCCCCCTACTAGCGGAGGGGGGGGAGCAGTACTTC. Amino acid sequence: CASSFSPLLAEGGEQYF.

This clonotype was observed a handful of times. J is TRBJ2-3 and V is TRBV4-2; D perhaps matches TRBD2 (7 bases). Germline CDR1 LGHNA, CDR2 YNFKEQ. The germline V and J ends were trimmed by 4 bases and 3 bases, with 26 bases remaining between them. This CDR3 has 19 residues. CDR3 in DNA: TGTGCCAGCAGCCCTCCTCGGGCCGGGGGGCCCACGGGAACAGATACGCAGTATTTT. Its translation: CASSPPRAGGPTGTDTQYF.

In this sample, this clonotype is large. The chain recombines TRBV11-2 with TRBJ2-1; 11 nucleotides align to TRBD2. This CDR3 has 15 residues. J was trimmed by 7 bases and V by 1 base; bases with no gene match: 3. Germline lookup yields CDR1 SGHAT and CDR2 FQNNGV. CDR3 in amino acids: CASSLGTSGLNEQFF. DNA for the CDR3: TGTGCCAGCAGCTTAGGGACTAGCGGGCTGAATGAGCAGTTCTTC. The whole variable domain, remainder taken from reference TRBV11-2 and TRBJ2-1, is EAGVAQSPRYKIIEKRQSVAFWCNPISGHATLYWYQQILGQGPKLLIQFQNNGVVDDSQLPKDRFSAERLKGVDSTLKIQPAKLEDSAVYLCASSLGTSGLNEQFFGPGTRLTVL.

In its sample, this clonotype is large. The gene calls are TRBV28 and TRBJ1-6; 8 nucleotides agree with TRBD1. With V trimmed by 6 bases and J by 10 bases, 11 bases remained unmatched. The CDR3 covers 15 residues. Germline CDR1 MDHEN, CDR2 SYDVKM. CDR3 protein: CASRRTGPTGSPLHF. The CDR3 bases are TGTGCCAGCAGAAGGACAGGGCCGACTGGGTCACCCCTCCACTTT.

This clonotype is classed as large. J is TRBJ2-6 and V is TRBV11-2, with D uncertain. The V end lost 2 bases, the J end lost 2 bases, and 7 bases lay between the germline ends. Germline lookup yields CDR1 SGHAT and CDR2 FQNNGV. The CDR3 is made up of 15 amino acids. The CDR3 DNA is TGTGCCAGCAGCTTAACAGACGCTGGGGCCAACGTCCTGACTTTC. It is translated as CASSLTDAGANVLTF.

This chain uses TRBV7-9 with TRBJ1-5; TRBD1 agrees at 10 bases. The germline V gene encodes CDR1 SEHNR and CDR2 FQNEAQ (reference sequence). The ends lost 5 bases at V and 7 bases at J; junction bases unmatched: 11. This CDR3 has 16 amino acids. The CDR3 region has the DNA TGTGCCAGCAGCCCGGCTGGACAGGGGGTAGGGCAGCCCCAGCATTTT. Amino acid sequence: CASSPAGQGVGQPQHF.